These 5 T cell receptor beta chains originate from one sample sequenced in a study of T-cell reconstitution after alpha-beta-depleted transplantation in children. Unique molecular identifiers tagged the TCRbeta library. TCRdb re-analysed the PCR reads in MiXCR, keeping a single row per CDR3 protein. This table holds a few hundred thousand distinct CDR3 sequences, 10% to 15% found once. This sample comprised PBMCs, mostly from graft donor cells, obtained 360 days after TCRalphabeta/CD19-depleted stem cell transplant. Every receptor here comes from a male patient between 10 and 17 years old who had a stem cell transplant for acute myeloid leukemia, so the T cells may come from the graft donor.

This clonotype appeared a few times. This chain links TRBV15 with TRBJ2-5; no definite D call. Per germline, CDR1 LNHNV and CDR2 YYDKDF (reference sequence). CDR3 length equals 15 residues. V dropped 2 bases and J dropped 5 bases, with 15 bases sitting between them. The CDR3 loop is CATSRRLSLGETQYF. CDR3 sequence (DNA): TGTGCCACCAGCAGACGGCTCTCACTGGGGGAGACCCAGTACTTC.

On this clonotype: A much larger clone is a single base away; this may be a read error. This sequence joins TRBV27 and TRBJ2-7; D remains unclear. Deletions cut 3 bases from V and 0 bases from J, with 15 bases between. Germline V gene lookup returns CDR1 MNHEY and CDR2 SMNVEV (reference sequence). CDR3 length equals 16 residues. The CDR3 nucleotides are TGTGCCAGCAGTTTCGGACCCCAGTACAGCTCCTACGAGCAGTACTTC. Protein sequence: CASSFGPQYSSYEQYF.

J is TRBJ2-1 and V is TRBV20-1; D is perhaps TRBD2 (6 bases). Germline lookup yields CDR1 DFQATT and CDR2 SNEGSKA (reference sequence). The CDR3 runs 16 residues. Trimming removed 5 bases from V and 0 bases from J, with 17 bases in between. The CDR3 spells CSAWVSGMSSYNEQFF. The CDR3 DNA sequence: TGCAGTGCTTGGGTTAGCGGAATGAGCTCCTACAATGAGCAGTTCTTC.

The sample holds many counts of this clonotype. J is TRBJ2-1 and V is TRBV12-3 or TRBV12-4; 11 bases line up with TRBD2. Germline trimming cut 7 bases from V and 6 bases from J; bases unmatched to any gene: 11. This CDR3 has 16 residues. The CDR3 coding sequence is TGTGCCAGCACCCTACTAGCGGGAGAATGGAGCAATGAGCAGTTCTTC. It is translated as CASTLLAGEWSNEQFF.

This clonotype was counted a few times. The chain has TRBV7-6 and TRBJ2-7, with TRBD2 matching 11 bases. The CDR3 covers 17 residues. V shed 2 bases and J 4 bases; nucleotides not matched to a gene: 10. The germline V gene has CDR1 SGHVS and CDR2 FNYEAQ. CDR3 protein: CASSLPRLAGQPYEQYF. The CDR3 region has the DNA TGTGCCAGCAGCTTACCCCGACTAGCGGGACAGCCTTACGAGCAGTACTTC.